This entry features one T cell receptor (beta chain) sequence. The CDR3 extends over 18 amino acids. The germline V gene encodes CDR1 MGHRA and CDR2 YSYEKL. With 4 bases removed from V and 0 bases from J, the gap between germline ends came to 18 bases. The study counted Cohort 3 donors as recovered given two negative PCRs, clearance, or symptom resolution. The sample comes from a study of blood T cell repertoires in COVID-19. Produced via immunoSEQ multiplex PCR; TCRdb's table is partial and in-frame only. The sample includes about 340,000 clones, under 95% of them seen just once. This receptor was obtained from a woman aged 25 to 39 who had recovered from COVID-19. The source material was PBMCs or T cells enriched from blood (not recorded which). The chain has TRBV4-1 and TRBJ1-4; D ambiguous. CDR3 loop: CASSPHLGSPATNEKLFF. The CDR3 region has the DNA TGCGCCAGCAGCCCGCATCTGGGCTCTCCTGCAACTAATGAAAAACTGTTTTTT.